One sample yielded the 6 T cell receptor beta chains listed below, sequenced in a study of T cells in localized non-small cell lung cancer. Some clones are missing from TCRdb's copy, which holds only in-frame ones; the method was immunoSEQ multiplex PCR. Of some 800 clones in the sample, roughly a third are singletons; the top ten hold about 9.4%. The source material was normal lung tissue next to the tumor, sampled before any cancer treatment. The receptors derive from a male donor older than 55 with stage II squamous cell lung carcinoma.

This clone was seen a few times. The CDR3 nucleotides read TGTGCCAGCAGCGTAGGTGCGGGAGCTGCGGAAAACATTCAGTACTTC. Translated: CASSVGAGAAENIQYF. The V and J genes are TRBV9 and TRBJ2-4, with 7 bases aligning to TRBD2. V lost 0 bases to trimming and J lost 5 bases; unmatched junction nucleotides: 8. This CDR3 has 16 amino acids. Germline lookup yields CDR1 SGDLS and CDR2 YYNGEE.

By sample share, this clone is large. The CDR3 nucleotides read TGTGCCAGCTCACCACCGAAGACAGGGGCAGGCGAGACCCAGTACTTC. As protein: CASSPPKTGAGETQYF. This sequence joins TRBV18 and TRBJ2-5, with TRBD1 identical over 8 bases. Germline assignment: CDR1 KGHSH and CDR2 LQKENI. The CDR3 has 16 amino acids. V dropped 0 bases and J dropped 5; count of bases not matched to a gene: 8.

This chain joins TRBV30 and TRBJ2-1, with 8 positions matching TRBD2. The CDR3 sequence is 14 residues long. Per germline, CDR1 GTSNPN and CDR2 SVGIG (reference sequence). Trimming at V came to 4 bases and at J to 2 bases, leaving 4 bases not matched to a gene. The CDR3, as DNA: TGTGCCTGGACCACGGGACTAGCCTACAATGAGCAGTTCTTC. It translates to CAWTTGLAYNEQFF. Using reference TRBV30 and TRBJ2-1 for the parts outside the CDR3, the full variable domain is SQTIHQWPATLVQPVGSPLSLECTVEGTSNPNLYWYRQAAGRGLQLLFYSVGIGQISSEVPQNLSASRPQDRQFILSSKKLLLSDSGFYLCAWTTGLAYNEQFFGPGTRLTVL.

This sequence joins TRBV28 and TRBJ2-7; D may be TRBD1 (5 bases). V dropped 2 bases and J dropped 2 bases, with 13 bases sitting between them. Germline V lookup: CDR1 MDHEN, CDR2 SYDVKM. The CDR3 loop spans 15 amino acids. CDR3 protein: CASSLRGLSPYEQYF. The CDR3 nucleotides are TGTGCCAGCAGTTTAAGGGGCTTATCCCCCTACGAGCAGTACTTC.

This chain joins TRBV30 and TRBJ1-5; D remains unclear. Germline lookup yields CDR1 GTSNPN and CDR2 SVGIG (reference sequence). This CDR3 contains 12 residues. Trimming shortened V by 5 bases and J by 6 bases, and 11 bases separated the two germline ends. CDR3 region: CAWGGVGQPQHF. The CDR3 DNA sequence: TGTGCCTGGGGCGGGGTGGGTCAGCCCCAGCATTTT.

By sample fraction, this clone is medium-sized. The genes are TRBV11-3 and TRBJ2-7; tentatively, D is TRBD1 or TRBD2 (5 bases each). CDR3 size: 15 residues. The germline V and J ends were trimmed by 0 bases and 3 bases, with 12 bases remaining between them. Germline V lookup: CDR1 SGHNT, CDR2 YENEEA. The CDR3 DNA follows: TGTGCCAGCAGCTTAGATTGGGGGTGGGGCTACGAGCAGTACTTC. Translation gives CASSLDWGWGYEQYF.